The rows below give T cell receptor beta chains drawn from one sample of a study of blood T cell repertoires in COVID-19. Libraries were prepared by immunoSEQ multiplex PCR; TCRdb keeps only in-frame clonotypes and omits some of them. The profile covers 97,000 or so clones, with approximately 86% appearing a single time and around 5.3% taken by the ten largest. Specimen: peripheral blood. These receptors were obtained from a woman between 45 and 65 years old with COVID-19, enrolled during active disease. Both conserved end residues are part of each CDR3. D genes are given only for firm matches. A row's size may be missing; if present it is once, few, many or a size class.

v_gene,j_gene,d_gene,abundance,len,CDR3aa,CDR3nt
TRBV9,TRBJ2-3,TRBD2,.,18,CASSGPGLAGGKENTQYF,TGTGCCAGCAGCGGGCCGGGACTAGCGGGGGGGAAGGAGAATACGCAGTATTTT
TRBV7-2,TRBJ2-3,TRBD2,.,17,CASSFQFQRGVTDTQYF,TGTGCCAGCAGCTTCCAGTTTCAGCGGGGGGTCACAGATACGCAGTATTTT
TRBV11-3,TRBJ2-1,TRBD2,.,17,CASSLGTTSGGENEQFF,TGTGCCAGCAGCTTAGGTACTACTAGCGGGGGGGAGAATGAGCAGTTCTTC
TRBV18,TRBJ1-4,TRBD1,.,14,CASRPGQGNEKLFF,TGTGCCAGCCGACCGGGACAGGGAAATGAAAAACTGTTTTTT
TRBV5-5,TRBJ2-1,TRBD1,once,14,CATKPDRGFNEQFF,TGTGCCACCAAACCTGACAGGGGTTTTAATGAGCAGTTCTTC
TRBV6-5,TRBJ1-1,TRBD1,.,13,CASKPEPQGQAFF,TGTGCCAGCAAACCCGAACCACAGGGGCAAGCTTTCTTT
TRBV11-2,TRBJ2-7,TRBD1,few,15,CASSQRQGAEYEQYF,TGTGCCAGCAGCCAGAGACAGGGGGCTGAGTACGAGCAGTACTTC
TRBV7-9,TRBJ1-1,.,.,15,CASSLPGSLNTEAFF,TGTGCCAGCAGCTTACCAGGGTCCCTGAACACTGAAGCTTTCTTT
TRBV11-2,TRBJ2-1,.,.,14,CASSLSVAYNEQFF,TGTGCCAGCAGCTTATCGGTCGCCTACAATGAGCAGTTCTTC
TRBV5-4,TRBJ2-1,TRBD1,.,15,CASSYYVTGGNEQFF,TGTGCCAGCAGTTATTACGTGACAGGGGGCAATGAGCAGTTCTTC
TRBV11-2,TRBJ2-7,.,.,15,CASSHGNRDTYEQYF,TGTGCCAGCAGCCACGGGAACAGGGATACCTACGAGCAGTACTTC
TRBV30,TRBJ2-7,TRBD1,.,14,CAWSVTGVAYEQYF,TGTGCCTGGAGTGTTACAGGGGTAGCCTACGAGCAGTACTTC
TRBV25-1,TRBJ2-7,.,.,14,CASSGSGDLYEQYF,TGTGCCAGCAGTGGGTCGGGAGACCTCTACGAGCAGTACTTC
TRBV30,TRBJ1-5,.,.,16,CAWSLTRGPFGQPQHF,TGTGCCTGGAGCCTCACCCGTGGGCCGTTTGGTCAGCCCCAGCATTTT
TRBV28,TRBJ1-3,.,many,16,CASRPSGWGDGNTIYF,TGTGCCAGCAGACCTAGTGGGTGGGGGGACGGAAACACCATATATTTT
TRBV3-1/TRBV3-2,TRBJ2-3,TRBD2,.,15,CASSHLAGGIDTQYF,TGTGCCAGCAGCCATTTAGCGGGGGGGATAGATACGCAGTATTTT
TRBV9,TRBJ1-2,.,.,14,CASSVGAANYGYTF,TGTGCCAGCAGCGTAGGGGCAGCTAACTATGGCTACACCTTC
TRBV5-1,TRBJ2-1,TRBD2,.,16,CASSFHSGGAYNEQFF,TGCGCCAGCAGCTTTCACAGCGGGGGGGCCTACAATGAGCAGTTCTTC
TRBV29-1,TRBJ1-1,.,.,13,CSVALRMNTEAFF,TGCAGCGTTGCCCTCAGAATGAACACTGAAGCTTTCTTT
TRBV10-3,TRBJ1-5,.,.,16,CAISESGGTLKGPQHF,TGTGCCATCAGTGAGTCCGGCGGGACGCTGAAGGGGCCCCAGCATTTT
TRBV6-5,TRBJ1-1,TRBD1,.,15,CASSYDGQGSTEAFF,TGTGCCAGCAGTTACGATGGACAGGGGTCCACTGAAGCTTTCTTT
TRBV11-2,TRBJ2-1,TRBD2,.,15,CASSISGGRHNEQFF,TGTGCCAGCAGCATTAGCGGGGGGCGTCACAATGAGCAGTTCTTC
TRBV7-6,TRBJ2-3,TRBD2,.,15,CASSLGTSPPDTQYF,TGTGCCAGCAGCTTAGGGACTAGTCCCCCAGATACGCAGTATTTT
TRBV5-6,TRBJ2-1,TRBD2,.,16,CASSLGLAVDYNEQFF,TGTGCCAGCAGCTTGGGACTAGCGGTGGACTACAATGAGCAGTTCTTC
TRBV4-3,TRBJ2-1,TRBD2,.,18,CASSQDLASGGTYNEQFF,TGCGCCAGCAGCCAAGATCTCGCTAGCGGGGGGACCTACAATGAGCAGTTCTTC
TRBV27,TRBJ2-1,TRBD1,.,15,CASRPIGTGNNEQFF,TGTGCCAGCAGGCCTATCGGGACAGGGAACAATGAGCAGTTCTTC
TRBV19,TRBJ2-5,.,.,13,CASSLDRQETQYF,TGTGCCAGTAGTCTGGACAGACAAGAGACCCAGTACTTC